A single sample is the source of the 9 T cell receptor beta chains below, sequenced in a study of blood T cell repertoires in COVID-19. Produced via immunoSEQ multiplex PCR; TCRdb's table is partial and in-frame only. The sample has 200,000 or so clones, more than 75% seen once. The source material was PBMCs or T cells enriched from blood (not recorded which). The receptors were gathered from a man aged 25 to 40 in a cohort exposed to, infected with or recovered from COVID-19 (not recorded which).

This clone has just one count. This chain links TRBV4-1 with TRBJ1-1; no definite D call. CDR3 length: 17 residues. Germline V lookup: CDR1 MGHRA, CDR2 YSYEKL. The V gene lost 4 bases and the J gene lost 4 bases, with 22 bases spanning the gap. CDR3: CASSPRLIARRGTEAFF. In DNA form, the CDR3 reads TGCGCCAGCAGCCCCCGGCTTATTGCCCGGCGGGGCACTGAAGCTTTCTTT.

This chain connects TRBV27 to TRBJ2-3; a possible D gene is TRBD2 (6 bases). Germline V gene sequence: CDR1 MNHEY, CDR2 SMNVEV (reference sequence). V lost 5 bases, J lost 2 bases, and 20 bases lay in between. CDR3 size: 17 residues. Written as DNA, the CDR3 is TGTGCCAGCAGTCTTTCGGGACTCCGAGTGATCACAGATACGCAGTATTTT. Translating it yields CASSLSGLRVITDTQYF.

The V gene is TRBV4-1, the J gene TRBJ2-7; 8 bases align to TRBD2. This CDR3 is built from 16 residues. CDR1 is MGHRA and CDR2 is YSYEKL in the germline V gene. V shed 1 base, J shed 2 bases, and the junction held 7 bases outside the gene matches. The CDR3 coding sequence is TGCGCCAGCAGCCAAGTTTTGCGGGAGGTACCCTACGAGCAGTACTTC. Translation: CASSQVLREVPYEQYF.

The chain links TRBV2 to TRBJ2-1, with D perhaps matching TRBD2 (6 bases). The length of the CDR3 is 13 residues. With 7 bases removed from V and 9 bases from J, the gap between germline ends came to 16 bases. CDR1 is SNHLY and CDR2 is FYNNEI in the germline V gene. The CDR3 region has the DNA TGTGCCAGCAAGGGCGGGGCGGCGGGTGAGCAGTTCTTC. It encodes CASKGGAAGEQFF.

V and J are TRBV9 and TRBJ2-6; 7 positions agree with TRBD1. This CDR3 region has 18 residues. Per the germline V gene, CDR1 is SGDLS and CDR2 is YYNGEE. V trimming: 3 bases; J trimming: 0 bases; junction bases outside the gene matches: 9. The CDR3 sequence is CASSGSGQLSSGANVLTF. The CDR3 DNA reads TGTGCCAGCAGCGGATCGGGACAGCTTTCCTCTGGGGCCAACGTCCTGACTTTC.

The chain combines TRBV19 with TRBJ1-2, with D unclear. There are 14 residues in the CDR3. Per the germline V gene, CDR1 is LNHDA and CDR2 is SQIVND (reference sequence). The ends were cut back, 3 bases at V and 8 bases at J, with 16 bases in the middle. CDR3 coding DNA: TGTGCCAGTAGTATGCCCGGAGGGTTAGACGGCTACACCTTC. Translated, it gives CASSMPGGLDGYTF.

The gene calls are TRBV7-2 and TRBJ2-7, with 14 bases identical to TRBD2. This CDR3 comprises 19 residues. Germline V CDR1 and CDR2: SGHTA, FQGNSA. After removal of 1 base from V and 2 bases from J, the junction contained 10 bases not matched to a gene. The CDR3 sequence: CASSLVLKTSGRAAYEQYF. The CDR3 nucleotides are TGTGCCAGCAGCTTAGTCCTAAAGACTAGCGGGAGGGCAGCCTACGAGCAGTACTTC.

The table lists this clone with a count of one. The genes are TRBV6-2 or TRBV6-3 and TRBJ2-7; D is unresolved. This CDR3 region has 14 residues. V lost 0 bases and J lost 0, with 6 bases in between. Looked up from germline, CDR1 is MNHEY and CDR2 is SVGEGT. CDR3 protein: CASSYSPSSYEQYF. The CDR3 coding sequence is TGTGCCAGCAGTTACTCCCCGAGCTCCTACGAGCAGTACTTC.

This chain connects TRBV27 to TRBJ1-6; TRBD1 aligns across 8 bases. Trimming took 4 bases from V and 10 from J; bases not matched to a gene: 6. The CDR3 runs to 14 residues. Germline V lookup: CDR1 MNHEY, CDR2 SMNVEV (reference sequence). This CDR3 is CASSSTGARSPLHF. The CDR3 DNA reads TGTGCCAGCAGTTCGACAGGGGCCAGGTCACCCCTCCACTTT.